Listed here are 23 T cell receptor beta chains from one sample, sequenced in a study of blood T cell repertoires in COVID-19. Data came from immunoSEQ multiplex PCR; TCRdb stores just in-frame clones and leaves some out. The table has about 190,000 clones, roughly three quarters seen once. Material: peripheral blood. All receptors derive from a man aged 55-75 years with active or convalescent COVID-19.

This clone was counted at least ten times. The gene calls are TRBV5-1 and TRBJ2-7; TRBD1 might be the D (6 bases). Germline V gives CDR1 SGHRS, CDR2 YFSETQ. V dropped 1 base and J dropped 1 base, with 6 bases sitting between them. CDR3 length: 13 amino acids. The CDR3 sequence: CASSLRGSYEQYF. The CDR3 DNA reads TGCGCCAGCAGCTTGAGGGGGTCCTACGAGCAGTACTTC. The variable domain in full, completed from reference TRBV5-1 and TRBJ2-7, reads KAGVTQTPRYLIKTRGQQVTLSCSPISGHRSVSWYQQTPGQGLQFLFEYFSETQRNKGNFPGRFSGRQFSNSRSEMNVSTLELGDSALYLCASSLRGSYEQYFGPGTRLTVT.

The V and J genes are TRBV18 and TRBJ2-3; possible D gene TRBD1, 5 bases. The germline V gene has CDR1 KGHSH and CDR2 LQKENI. V was shortened by 3 bases and J by 5 bases, with 12 bases between the two germline ends. The CDR3 consists of 14 residues. Written as DNA, the CDR3 is TGTGCCAGCTCACCGCCAGGGTTGAGAGATACGCAGTATTTT. Amino acid sequence: CASSPPGLRDTQYF.

The V and J genes are TRBV27 and TRBJ2-7, with a tentative D call TRBD1 (5 bases). The V end lost 2 bases, the J end lost 3 bases, and 8 bases lay between the germline ends. CDR1 MNHEY and CDR2 SMNVEV come from the germline V gene (reference sequence). The CDR3 is made up of 13 amino acids. The CDR3 spells CASSLGAIYEQYF. The DNA of the CDR3 is TGTGCCAGCAGTTTAGGGGCGATCTACGAGCAGTACTTC.

CDR3 coding DNA: TGTGCCAGCAGCTTAGGGGGACAGGGGCGCGAAAAACTGTTTTTT. It is translated as CASSLGGQGREKLFF. The chain has TRBV7-9 and TRBJ1-4, with 10 bases aligning to TRBD1. The germline V gene encodes CDR1 SEHNR and CDR2 FQNEAQ (reference sequence). The length of the CDR3 is 15 residues. V shed 1 base and J 8 bases; nucleotides not matched to a gene: 4.

J is TRBJ1-5 and V is TRBV6-5; TRBD1 aligns across 10 bases. The CDR3 totals 14 residues. Germline CDR1 is MNHEY and CDR2 is SVGAGI. Germline trimming cut 6 bases from V and 7 bases from J; bases unmatched to any gene: 6. CDR3 sequence reads: CASSSGQGKQPQHF. Written as DNA, the CDR3 is TGTGCCAGCAGCTCGGGACAGGGGAAACAGCCCCAGCATTTT.

The chain joins TRBV9 to TRBJ2-5; maybe TRBD2 (7 bases). The CDR3 has 16 amino acids. CDR1 and CDR2 (germline): SGDLS, YYNGEE. Trimming stripped 0 bases from V and 4 bases from J, with 16 bases between. CDR3 sequence: CASSVEGEGLSETQYF. The DNA for the CDR3 is TGTGCCAGCAGCGTAGAGGGGGAGGGCCTCTCAGAGACCCAGTACTTC. Looking up the rest from reference TRBV9 and TRBJ2-5 gives the full variable domain: DSGVTQTPKHLITATGQRVTLRCSPRSGDLSVYWYQQSLDQGLQFLIQYYNGEERAKGNILERFSAQQFPDLHSELNLSSLELGDSALYFCASSVEGEGLSETQYFGPGTRLLVL.

About this clone: Germline is not matched at one junction end, which may reflect a read error. The chain uses TRBV29-1 and TRBJ1-1; D call uncertain. The CDR3 is made up of 13 amino acids. In germline, CDR1 is SQVTM, CDR2 ANQGSEA. CDR3 amino acids: CSGEGGLGPEAFF. The CDR3 nucleotides are TGCAGCGGTGAAGGAGGGCTGGGCCCCGAAGCTTTCTTT.

J is TRBJ1-4 and V is TRBV5-5; a weak D match, TRBD1 (5 bases). From germline, CDR1 is SGHKS and CDR2 YYEKEE (reference sequence). The V and J ends lost 4 bases and 7 bases respectively, with 14 bases between them. There are 14 residues in the CDR3. The CDR3 loop is CASSRQGSSEKLFF. The CDR3 DNA sequence: TGTGCCAGCAGCCGTCAGGGTTCAAGTGAAAAACTGTTTTTT.

This clone was seen only a few times. The chain has TRBV18 and TRBJ1-1; tentative D call: TRBD1 (6 bases). Germline CDR1 is KGHSH and CDR2 is LQKENI. V was cut by 2 bases and J by 2 bases, with 12 bases left in between. This CDR3 has 15 residues. The CDR3 nucleotides are TGTGCCAGCTCACCAAGACAGGACCTTAACACTGAAGCTTTCTTT. Protein product: CASSPRQDLNTEAFF.

CDR3 DNA sequence: TGTGCCAGCAGCTGGAGGGACAGCAGGACAGATACGCAGTATTTT. This translates into CASSWRDSRTDTQYF. The rearrangement joins TRBV7-8 to TRBJ2-3, with a possible D match to TRBD1 (7 bases). The germline V and J ends were trimmed by 4 bases and 3 bases, with 14 bases remaining between them. Germline V CDR1 and CDR2: SGHVS, FQNEAQ. The CDR3 consists of 15 residues.

This chain uses TRBV6-2 or TRBV6-3 with TRBJ1-5; maybe TRBD1 (6 bases). This CDR3 has 16 residues. V lost 5 bases and J 7 bases, leaving 21 bases between the germline ends. CDR1 is MNHEY, CDR2 SVGEGT, per germline. CDR3 sequence reads: CASSPWGGVGGQPQHF. In DNA form, the CDR3 reads TGTGCCAGCAGTCCCTGGGGGGGCGTAGGAGGACAGCCCCAGCATTTT.

The chain combines TRBV7-2 with TRBJ2-5; TRBD2 matches at 14 bases. CDR3 length: 19 residues. Germline V gives CDR1 SGHTA, CDR2 FQGNSA. The junction had 11 bases not matched to a gene; V was cut back by 3 bases and J by 2 bases. The CDR3 nucleotides are TGTGCCAGCAGCTTCCGGCCTCGACTAGCGGGAGGGCGGCAAGAGACCCAGTACTTC. Residues: CASSFRPRLAGGRQETQYF.

This sequence joins TRBV18 and TRBJ2-3, with 8 bases aligning to TRBD1. The CDR3 length is 15 residues. After removal of 0 bases from V and 4 bases from J, the junction contained 3 bases not matched to a gene. Looked up from germline, CDR1 is KGHSH and CDR2 is LQKENI. The CDR3 region is CASSPPSQGADTQYF. The CDR3 DNA sequence: TGTGCCAGCTCACCACCGTCACAGGGGGCAGATACGCAGTATTTT.

V gene TRBV14 combines with J gene TRBJ1-1, with D uncertain. This CDR3 is built from 13 residues. Germline CDR1 is SGHDN and CDR2 is FVKESK. V was pared by 2 bases and J by 2 bases, with 6 bases between. This CDR3 reads CASSQSINTEAFF. DNA for the CDR3: TGTGCCAGCAGCCAATCAATTAACACTGAAGCTTTCTTT. The entire variable domain, with the rest obtained from reference TRBV14 and TRBJ1-1, is as follows: EAGVTQFPSHSVIEKGQTVTLRCDPISGHDNLYWYRRVMGKEIKFLLHFVKESKQDESGMPNNRFLAERTGGTYSTLKVQPAELEDSGVYFCASSQSINTEAFFGQGTRLTVV.

V is TRBV18 and J is TRBJ1-1, with a tentative D call TRBD1 (6 bases). The V end was cut by 2 bases, the J end by 2 bases, with 15 bases between. Germline CDR1 and CDR2: KGHSH and LQKENI. This CDR3 is built from 16 residues. CDR3 in amino acids: CASSPTGTPSNTEAFF. CDR3 DNA: TGTGCCAGCTCACCAACCGGGACACCTAGTAACACTGAAGCTTTCTTT.

This clone was seen more than once but under ten times. V and J are TRBV5-1 and TRBJ1-2; 8 nucleotides agree with TRBD1. The CDR3 has 15 amino acids. The germline CDR1 and CDR2 sequences are SGHRS and YFSETQ. V shed 4 bases, J shed 6 bases, and the junction held 11 bases outside the gene matches. The CDR3 reads CASSLGTGGIDGYTF. CDR3 sequence (DNA): TGCGCCAGCAGCCTAGGGACAGGAGGTATAGATGGCTACACCTTC.

The gene calls are TRBV5-1 and TRBJ2-2; 10 nucleotides align to TRBD1. CDR1 is SGHRS and CDR2 is YFSETQ in the germline V gene. V lost 0 bases and J lost 7; bases outside the gene matches: 3. The CDR3 has 15 residues. CDR3 loop: CASSLDGTGVGELFF. DNA of the CDR3: TGCGCCAGCAGCTTGGATGGGACAGGGGTCGGGGAGCTGTTTTTT. The full variable domain, rest sourced from reference TRBV5-1 and TRBJ2-2, is KAGVTQTPRYLIKTRGQQVTLSCSPISGHRSVSWYQQTPGQGLQFLFEYFSETQRNKGNFPGRFSGRQFSNSRSEMNVSTLELGDSALYLCASSLDGTGVGELFFGEGSRLTVL.

The chain combines TRBV6-6 with TRBJ1-4; D is unclear. Trimming stripped 5 bases from V and 0 bases from J, with 10 bases between. Germline V gene lookup returns CDR1 MNHNY and CDR2 SVGAGI (reference sequence). This CDR3 contains 15 residues. The CDR3 DNA follows: TGTGCCAGCAGTCCCCAGTTATCAACTAATGAAAAACTGTTTTTT. Translation: CASSPQLSTNEKLFF.

The chain is built from TRBV2 and TRBJ1-1; weak D call: TRBD1 (6 bases). This CDR3 spans 15 amino acids. CDR1 is SNHLY, CDR2 FYNNEI, per germline. The V end lost 7 bases, the J end lost 4 bases, and 19 bases lay between the germline ends. CDR3 sequence reads: CASKTGVGRGTEAFF. The CDR3 bases are TGTGCCAGCAAAACCGGAGTGGGCAGGGGCACTGAAGCTTTCTTT.

The chain couples TRBV7-9 to TRBJ2-7; D not resolved. The germline V and J ends were trimmed by 5 bases and 6 bases, with 8 bases remaining between them. The CDR3 has 11 residues. Germline V gene lookup returns CDR1 SEHNR and CDR2 FQNEAQ (reference sequence). CDR3 nucleotide sequence: TGTGCCAGCAGCGTTGCGCTCGAGCAGTACTTC. The encoded protein is CASSVALEQYF.

The rearrangement joins TRBV6-6 to TRBJ1-2; TRBD1 aligns across 10 bases. The CDR3 is made up of 15 amino acids. Germline V gene sequence: CDR1 MNHNY, CDR2 SVGAGI (reference sequence). The V segment lost 7 bases and the J segment 4 bases; nucleotides outside the gene matches: 9. CDR3 region: CASTQTGGEFYGYTF. CDR3 DNA sequence: TGTGCCAGCACCCAGACAGGGGGCGAGTTCTATGGCTACACCTTC.

The V and J genes are TRBV27 and TRBJ1-6; 7 positions agree with TRBD1. The CDR3 contains 18 residues. The V gene's germline CDR1 is MNHEY and CDR2 SMNVEV (reference sequence). With 1 base clipped from V and 10 bases from J, the junction kept 16 bases outside the gene matches. Here the CDR3 DNA reads TGTGCCAGCAGTTTATTAGGGGACAGAGATCACCTGGGGTCACCCCTCCACTTT. It is translated as CASSLLGDRDHLGSPLHF.

This clone was recorded only once. This chain joins TRBV9 and TRBJ2-1; 8 nucleotides line up with TRBD2. CDR1 and CDR2 (germline): SGDLS, YYNGEE. CDR3 length equals 16 residues. The V segment lost 3 bases and the J segment 8 bases; nucleotides outside the gene matches: 13. The CDR3 loop reads CASSAGLASIRDEQFF. In DNA form, the CDR3 reads TGTGCCAGCAGCGCCGGACTAGCCAGTATAAGAGATGAGCAGTTCTTC.